The entry below gives a single T cell receptor beta chain sequence along with its context. This record comes from a study of blood T cell repertoires in COVID-19. As for the study in general: PBMCs, B-cell-depleted T cells, or T cells provided the cDNA or gDNA that made up the material.

The germline V gene has CDR1 SGDLS and CDR2 YYNGEE. The CDR3 totals 15 residues. V lost 0 bases, J lost 3 bases, and 5 bases stayed unmatched. Original methodology: Using reference gene primer amplification, nucleated cell counts were estimated. Using immunoSEQ multiplex PCR, the repertoire was profiled, and TCRdb retains in-frame clones only, with some absent. V and J calls plus clone size are reproduced from that table; the DNA served to infer D and trimming. The repertoire holds some 80,000 clones, around 90% seen once, with 15% to 20% in the top ten. This clonotype was sampled from a human donor in a cohort sampled during active COVID-19. This chain uses TRBV9 with TRBJ2-7, with 8 bases identical to TRBD1. The material sequenced was peripheral blood. The CDR3 region has the DNA TGTGCCAGCAGCGTAGGACAGGGGTCGGTCTACGAGCAGTACTTC. Translated, it gives CASSVGQGSVYEQYF.